These 10 T cell receptor beta chains were all obtained from the same sample, sequenced in a study of OX40 agonist ivuxolimab in advanced cancers. Using immunoSEQ multiplex PCR, the repertoire was profiled, and TCRdb retains in-frame clones only, with some absent. The repertoire holds 35,000 to 45,000 clones, with 70% to 90% as singletons. The material sequenced was CD4+ or CD8+ T cells sorted from blood, taken in a trial of the OX40 agonist ivuxolimab. These receptors were collected from an adult with an advanced solid tumor such as melanoma, head and neck, liver or kidney cancer.

The chain links TRBV30 to TRBJ2-7, with TRBD1 as a possible D gene (6 bases). This CDR3 is built from 13 residues. CDR1 and CDR2 (germline): GTSNPN, SVGIG (reference sequence). DNA of the CDR3: TGTGCCAGCGGCCGGGCCGGGACATTCCTCGAGCGGGTC. Its translation: CASGRAGTFLERV.

V and J are TRBV10-3 and TRBJ2-2; a possible D gene is TRBD1 (5 bases). V shed 0 bases and J shed 0 bases, with 8 bases lying between them. The CDR3 covers 16 residues. Looked up from germline, CDR1 is ENHRY and CDR2 is SYGVKD. CDR3 in DNA: TGTGCCATCAGTGAGTCACCAGGGCCGAACACCGGGGAGCTGTTTTTT. Residues: CAISESPGPNTGELFF.

This sequence joins TRBV7-7 and TRBJ2-2; D gene uncertain. Trimming removed 4 bases from V and 0 bases from J, with 9 bases in between. Looked up from germline, CDR1 is SSHAT and CDR2 is FNYEAQ (reference sequence). There are 15 residues in the CDR3. For the CDR3, the DNA is TGTGCCAGCAGCTCATCATTTTCGAACACCGGGGAGCTGTTTTTT. Translated: CASSSSFSNTGELFF.

The chain joins TRBV5-1 to TRBJ2-2; no definite D call. Per germline, CDR1 SGHRS and CDR2 YFSETQ. This CDR3 contains 15 residues. Trimming took 2 bases from V and 0 from J, leaving 8 bases between them. The CDR3 nucleotides are TGCGCCAGCAGCTTAGGCGATTCGAACACCGGGGAGCTGTTTTTT. Translating it yields CASSLGDSNTGELFF.

The J gene is TRBJ1-3, the V gene TRBV9, with 8 bases fitting TRBD1. The CDR3 has 14 amino acids. The trim removed 3 bases at V and 8 bases at J, leaving 7 bases unmatched. Germline CDR1 is SGDLS and CDR2 is YYNGEE. CDR3 sequence reads: CASSEDRALDTIYF. The CDR3 bases are TGTGCCAGCAGCGAGGACAGGGCCCTAGACACCATATATTTT.

V gene TRBV28 combines with J gene TRBJ2-2, with D possibly being TRBD2 (6 bases). The V gene lost 6 bases and the J gene lost 5 bases, with 13 bases spanning the gap. The CDR3 length is 14 residues. CDR1 MDHEN and CDR2 SYDVKM come from the germline V gene. The CDR3 nucleotides are TGTGCCAGCAGCCCGGGACTCGGGACCGGGGAGCTGTTTTTT. This sequence encodes CASSPGLGTGELFF.

This sequence joins TRBV27 and TRBJ1-2; D is possibly TRBD1 (6 bases). Trimming cost V 4 bases and J 4 bases, with 10 bases left between them. Germline lookup yields CDR1 MNHEY and CDR2 SMNVEV (reference sequence). The CDR3 has 13 amino acids. DNA of the CDR3: TGTGCCAGCAGTTCAGGGGTGGCCTATGGCTACACCTTC. Translated: CASSSGVAYGYTF.

This clone was detected only once. One end of the junction varies from germline; a read error may be responsible. This rearrangement joins TRBV9 to TRBJ2-3; no reliable D call. Germline lookup yields CDR1 SGDLS and CDR2 YYNGEE. CDR3 length equals 13 residues. The CDR3 reads CASSVVSTDTQYF. The CDR3 DNA follows: TGTGCCAGCAGCGTAGTCAGCACCGATACGCAGTATTTT.

This clone occurred once. J is TRBJ2-5 and V is TRBV10-3; 10 positions match TRBD1. This CDR3 region has 15 residues. Germline CDR1 and CDR2: ENHRY and SYGVKD. V shed 3 bases and J 5 bases; nucleotides not matched to a gene: 6. The CDR3 region is CAISDRDRGGETQYF. For the CDR3, the DNA is TGTGCCATCAGTGACCGGGACAGGGGAGGGGAGACCCAGTACTTC.

The CDR3 region is CASSPGTGGAYYGYTF. Written as DNA, the CDR3 is TGTGCCAGCAGCCCCGGGACAGGGGGCGCGTACTATGGCTACACCTTC. The chain joins TRBV7-6 to TRBJ1-2; 12 nucleotides align to TRBD1. This CDR3 has 16 residues. Germline CDR1 is SGHVS and CDR2 is FNYEAQ. Trimming at V came to 5 bases and at J to 3 bases, leaving 7 bases not matched to a gene.